These T cell receptor beta chains were read from a single sample in a study of blood T cell repertoires in COVID-19. TCRdb keeps only in-frame clones here, not all; method: immunoSEQ multiplex PCR. Here the sample spans some 280,000 clones, around four fifths being singletons. Sequencing input: peripheral blood. The receptors derive from a woman between 45 and 60 years old with active or convalescent COVID-19. Each CDR3 is given with its conserved first and last residue. D genes are given only for firm matches. Part of the rows lack a size; the others show once, few, many or a class for expanded clones.

v_call: TRBV19
d_call: NA
clone_size: once
j_call: TRBJ2-1
cdr3_nt: TGTGCCAGTAGTATCCCAGGGTACCACAATGAGCAGTTCTTC
cdr3_aa: CASSIPGYHNEQFF

v_call: TRBV6-1
d_call: TRBD2
clone_size: NA
j_call: TRBJ2-5
cdr3_nt: TGTGCCAGCAGTGAAGGTGGACTAGTCTCCCGGGAGACCCAGTACTTC
cdr3_aa: CASSEGGLVSRETQYF

v_call: TRBV12-3/TRBV12-4
d_call: NA
clone_size: NA
j_call: TRBJ2-1
cdr3_nt: TGTGCCAGCAGTTTGGGCCGAATGGATGAGCAGTTCTTC
cdr3_aa: CASSLGRMDEQFF

v_call: TRBV9
d_call: TRBD2
clone_size: once
j_call: TRBJ2-1
cdr3_nt: TGTGCCAGCAGCGTAGTAAACGGGAGGGCCCATGAGCAGTTCTTC
cdr3_aa: CASSVVNGRAHEQFF

v_call: TRBV7-9
d_call: NA
clone_size: once
j_call: TRBJ1-2
cdr3_nt: TGTGCCAGCAGCCGCATCGGGACTCTTTATGGCTACACCTTC
cdr3_aa: CASSRIGTLYGYTF

v_call: TRBV6-5
d_call: NA
clone_size: NA
j_call: TRBJ1-2
cdr3_nt: TGTGCCAGCAGTTACACCGGACATACGGACGTCTATGGCTACACCTTC
cdr3_aa: CASSYTGHTDVYGYTF

v_call: TRBV7-2
d_call: TRBD2
clone_size: NA
j_call: TRBJ2-1
cdr3_nt: TGTGCCAGCAGCTTAGCATCGTCTAGCGGTTACAATGAGCAGTTCTTC
cdr3_aa: CASSLASSSGYNEQFF

v_call: TRBV11-2
d_call: TRBD1
clone_size: NA
j_call: TRBJ2-7
cdr3_nt: TGTGCCAGCAGCTTAGGACCGGACAGGAACGAGCAGTACTTC
cdr3_aa: CASSLGPDRNEQYF

v_call: TRBV30
d_call: TRBD2
clone_size: NA
j_call: TRBJ2-1
cdr3_nt: TGTGCCTGGAGTGTTCTTACAGCGGGAACCCTTGAGCAGTTCTTC
cdr3_aa: CAWSVLTAGTLEQFF

v_call: TRBV5-1
d_call: NA
clone_size: NA
j_call: TRBJ1-5
cdr3_nt: TGCGCCAGCAGCTTGGCGGGGGGCAGAGGTCAGCCCCAGCATTTT
cdr3_aa: CASSLAGGRGQPQHF

v_call: TRBV27
d_call: NA
clone_size: NA
j_call: TRBJ2-1
cdr3_nt: TGTGCCAGCAGTTTTGAATTGGGACAACCCTTGTTCTTC
cdr3_aa: CASSFELGQPLFF

v_call: TRBV6-5
d_call: NA
clone_size: NA
j_call: TRBJ1-2
cdr3_nt: TGTGCCAGCAGCGTGGTCCAGGGTTCTAACTATGGCTACACCTTC
cdr3_aa: CASSVVQGSNYGYTF

v_call: TRBV7-6
d_call: TRBD2
clone_size: NA
j_call: TRBJ2-3
cdr3_nt: TGTGCCAGCAGCCCCCGCAGTGTGGCGGGAGGAGGGGGGACAGATACGCAGTATTTT
cdr3_aa: CASSPRSVAGGGGTDTQYF

v_call: TRBV5-1
d_call: NA
clone_size: NA
j_call: TRBJ2-3
cdr3_nt: TGCGCCAGCAGCTTTAGAACTAGCCCTAGCACAGATACGCAGTATTTT
cdr3_aa: CASSFRTSPSTDTQYF

v_call: TRBV14
d_call: TRBD1
clone_size: NA
j_call: TRBJ2-7
cdr3_nt: TGTGCCAGCAGCTCCCACAGGGGGAGGAACGAGCAGTACTTC
cdr3_aa: CASSSHRGRNEQYF

v_call: TRBV2
d_call: NA
clone_size: NA
j_call: TRBJ1-3
cdr3_nt: TGTGCCAGTCAAGGAGGTACTGGAAACACCATATATTTT
cdr3_aa: CASQGGTGNTIYF

v_call: TRBV9
d_call: NA
clone_size: NA
j_call: TRBJ2-2
cdr3_nt: TGTGCCAGCAGCGTTGAGGTGGCGAACACCGGGGAGCTGTTTTTT
cdr3_aa: CASSVEVANTGELFF

v_call: TRBV9
d_call: NA
clone_size: NA
j_call: TRBJ1-2
cdr3_nt: TGTGCCAGCAGCGTAGAACCAGGCTATGGCTACACCTTC
cdr3_aa: CASSVEPGYGYTF

v_call: TRBV28
d_call: TRBD2
clone_size: NA
j_call: TRBJ2-3
cdr3_nt: TGTGCCAGCAGTTTTCCAGGCCGGGGGGGCACAGATACGCAGTATTTT
cdr3_aa: CASSFPGRGGTDTQYF

v_call: TRBV4-1
d_call: NA
clone_size: NA
j_call: TRBJ2-1
cdr3_nt: TGCGCCAGCAGCCAGTGGCCCGCGGGGGCTTACAATGAGCAGTTCTTC
cdr3_aa: CASSQWPAGAYNEQFF

v_call: TRBV6-1
d_call: TRBD1
clone_size: NA
j_call: TRBJ2-1
cdr3_nt: TGTGCCAGCAGTGAAGCAGGGACAGGGGGCCTTTACAATGAGCAGTTCTTC
cdr3_aa: CASSEAGTGGLYNEQFF

v_call: TRBV9
d_call: NA
clone_size: few
j_call: TRBJ1-6
cdr3_nt: TGTGCCAGCAGCGTAGATCCAGTGACCTATAATTCACCCCTCCACTTT
cdr3_aa: CASSVDPVTYNSPLHF

v_call: TRBV20-1
d_call: NA
clone_size: NA
j_call: TRBJ2-7
cdr3_nt: TGCAGTGCTAGTGGGCGTCCGACGGGGATTTACGAGCAGTACTTC
cdr3_aa: CSASGRPTGIYEQYF

v_call: TRBV5-5
d_call: NA
clone_size: NA
j_call: TRBJ2-7
cdr3_nt: TGTGCCAGCAGCTTGGCAACAGGGAACGTCTACGAGCAGTACTTC
cdr3_aa: CASSLATGNVYEQYF

v_call: TRBV27
d_call: NA
clone_size: NA
j_call: TRBJ2-7
cdr3_nt: TGTGCCAGCAGTTGGAAGCTATGGCGGGACCGGTACGAGCAGTACTTC
cdr3_aa: CASSWKLWRDRYEQYF

v_call: TRBV7-2
d_call: NA
clone_size: NA
j_call: TRBJ2-3
cdr3_nt: TGTGCCAGCAGCTCTGAGAATACGCAGTATTTT
cdr3_aa: CASSSENTQYF

v_call: TRBV28
d_call: NA
clone_size: NA
j_call: TRBJ1-2
cdr3_nt: TGTGCCAGCACCAGGGATAGCTATGGCTACACCTTC
cdr3_aa: CASTRDSYGYTF

v_call: TRBV28
d_call: TRBD1
clone_size: NA
j_call: TRBJ2-5
cdr3_nt: TGTGCCAGCAGTTTACTTCGACCCGGGACAGCCCAAGAGACCCAGTACTTC
cdr3_aa: CASSLLRPGTAQETQYF

v_call: TRBV28
d_call: NA
clone_size: NA
j_call: TRBJ2-5
cdr3_nt: TGTGCCAGCAGTCCGTCCGAGACCCAGTACTTC
cdr3_aa: CASSPSETQYF

v_call: TRBV11-2
d_call: TRBD2
clone_size: NA
j_call: TRBJ2-1
cdr3_nt: TGTGCCAGCAGCTTAGGTCAGGGTCTAGCGGGATACAATGAGCAGTTCTTC
cdr3_aa: CASSLGQGLAGYNEQFF

v_call: TRBV29-1
d_call: TRBD2
clone_size: NA
j_call: TRBJ2-7
cdr3_nt: TGCAGCGTTGAAGATCGGGGACTAGCGGGAGGATCCGAGCAGTACTTC
cdr3_aa: CSVEDRGLAGGSEQYF

v_call: TRBV5-1
d_call: NA
clone_size: NA
j_call: TRBJ2-2
cdr3_nt: TGCGCCAGCAGTAGGCTTGGAGGAGACACTTACACCGGGGAGCTGTTTTTT
cdr3_aa: CASSRLGGDTYTGELFF

v_call: TRBV14
d_call: NA
clone_size: once
j_call: TRBJ2-7
cdr3_nt: TGTGCCAGCAGCCAATACTACGAGCAGTACTTC
cdr3_aa: CASSQYYEQYF

v_call: TRBV2
d_call: NA
clone_size: NA
j_call: TRBJ2-2
cdr3_nt: TGTGCCAGCAGTGAAAGTAGGGGGTCCGGGGAGCTGTTTTTT
cdr3_aa: CASSESRGSGELFF

v_call: TRBV19
d_call: NA
clone_size: NA
j_call: TRBJ2-7
cdr3_nt: TGTGCCAGTAGTCGCCGGGAAGCCTACGAGCAGTACTTC
cdr3_aa: CASSRREAYEQYF

v_call: TRBV28
d_call: NA
clone_size: once
j_call: TRBJ1-1
cdr3_nt: TGTGCCAGCAGTAACCCCGGAGTTGGGAACACTGAAGCTTTCTTT
cdr3_aa: CASSNPGVGNTEAFF

v_call: TRBV7-8
d_call: NA
clone_size: NA
j_call: TRBJ2-5
cdr3_nt: TGTGCCAGCAGCTCTGCTTTGGTCGGGGGTCGGAAGACCCAGTACTTC
cdr3_aa: CASSSALVGGRKTQYF

v_call: TRBV7-9
d_call: TRBD2
clone_size: NA
j_call: TRBJ2-3
cdr3_nt: TGTGCCAGCAGCGCCCTAGCTAGCGGGAGCACAGATACGCAGTATTTT
cdr3_aa: CASSALASGSTDTQYF

v_call: TRBV7-9
d_call: NA
clone_size: NA
j_call: TRBJ2-1
cdr3_nt: TGTGCCAGCAGCTCGCCTCACTATAAGTGGGAGCAGTTCTTC
cdr3_aa: CASSSPHYKWEQFF

v_call: TRBV4-2
d_call: TRBD2
clone_size: NA
j_call: TRBJ2-1
cdr3_nt: TGTGCCAGCAGCCCCGGGACTAGCGGGAGTGAGGAGCAGTTCTTC
cdr3_aa: CASSPGTSGSEEQFF

v_call: TRBV11-2
d_call: NA
clone_size: NA
j_call: TRBJ1-6
cdr3_nt: TGTGCCAGCAGCTCAGATCGCGGCCCCCTCCACTTT
cdr3_aa: CASSSDRGPLHF

v_call: TRBV28
d_call: TRBD1
clone_size: NA
j_call: TRBJ1-2
cdr3_nt: TGTGCCAGTCTCCAGGGGGGTGGCTACACCTTC
cdr3_aa: CASLQGGGYTF

v_call: TRBV5-4
d_call: TRBD1
clone_size: NA
j_call: TRBJ1-1
cdr3_nt: TGTGCCAGCAGCCCTCGGACAGGGGGCGAATCCATCCCCGAAGCTTTCTTT
cdr3_aa: CASSPRTGGESIPEAFF

v_call: TRBV2
d_call: NA
clone_size: NA
j_call: TRBJ1-1
cdr3_nt: TGTGCCAGCCAGGGGAATCGGAACACTGAAGCTTTCTTT
cdr3_aa: CASQGNRNTEAFF

v_call: TRBV21-1
d_call: NA
clone_size: NA
j_call: TRBJ2-2
cdr3_nt: TGTGCCAGCAGCAAAAGTCCCGGCACCGGGGAGCTGTTTTTT
cdr3_aa: CASSKSPGTGELFF

v_call: TRBV30
d_call: TRBD2
clone_size: NA
j_call: TRBJ2-7
cdr3_nt: TGTGCCTGGAGTGTAAGTAGGACTAGCGGGAGACTTTCGTACGAGCAGTACTTC
cdr3_aa: CAWSVSRTSGRLSYEQYF

v_call: TRBV6-5
d_call: NA
clone_size: NA
j_call: TRBJ2-7
cdr3_nt: TGTGCCAGCAAGAGTAAGGGGACCTACGAGCAGTACTTC
cdr3_aa: CASKSKGTYEQYF

v_call: TRBV29-1
d_call: NA
clone_size: NA
j_call: TRBJ2-7
cdr3_nt: TGCAGCGTTAGGTGGGGGGCCTACGAGCAGTACTTC
cdr3_aa: CSVRWGAYEQYF

v_call: TRBV5-8
d_call: NA
clone_size: NA
j_call: TRBJ1-4
cdr3_nt: TGTGCCAGTCGTGCCGTAGTGTTATCCCCTGAAAAACTGTTTTTT
cdr3_aa: CASRAVVLSPEKLFF

v_call: TRBV6-5
d_call: TRBD2
clone_size: NA
j_call: TRBJ2-7
cdr3_nt: TGTGCCAGCAGCGAGAGGCTAGCGGGAAGCCAGTACTTC
cdr3_aa: CASSERLAGSQYF

v_call: TRBV20-1
d_call: NA
clone_size: NA
j_call: TRBJ1-2
cdr3_nt: TGCAGTGCTAGTCGTCGAGTCTATGGCTACACCTTC
cdr3_aa: CSASRRVYGYTF

v_call: TRBV14
d_call: NA
clone_size: NA
j_call: TRBJ2-2
cdr3_nt: TGTGCCAGCAGCATACAGATCACCGGGGAGCTGTTTTTT
cdr3_aa: CASSIQITGELFF